A single sample is the source of the 10 T cell receptor beta chains below, sequenced in a study of memory CD4+ T cells and cytomegalovirus serostatus. The sort gate was single viable CD3+CD4+CD8-CD45RO+ cells for memory CD4+ T cells. The assay was immunoSEQ multiplex PCR, and TCRdb's table has in-frame clones only and misses some. The table lists roughly 45,000 clones, roughly three quarters of them singletons, with around 0.6% in the top ten. Sequenced sample: memory CD4+ T cells from blood. Every receptor here comes from an adult in good health and CMV-seronegative.

There are a few counts of this clone. V gene TRBV14 combines with J gene TRBJ1-1, with a tentative D call TRBD1 (6 bases). The V gene's germline CDR1 is SGHDN and CDR2 FVKESK. The CDR3 extends over 16 amino acids. V was clipped by 0 bases and J by 5 bases, with 16 bases between them. CDR3 DNA: TGTGCCAGCAGCCAAGACACGGGACACCGTTCGACTGAAGCTTTCTTT. Translation: CASSQDTGHRSTEAFF.

The V and J genes are TRBV7-3 and TRBJ2-3; a weak D match, TRBD2 (5 bases). CDR1 and CDR2 (germline): SGHTA, FQGTGA. The CDR3 sequence is 14 residues long. Trimming removed 4 bases at V and 6 bases at J, with 14 bases between. The DNA of the CDR3 is TGTGCCAGCAGCTCCCTCCGGGCGGGCGATACGCAGTATTTT. It specifies CASSSLRAGDTQYF.

The rearrangement joins TRBV5-6 to TRBJ2-3; D ambiguous. V lost 0 bases, J lost 6 bases, and 11 bases lay in between. Germline V gene sequence: CDR1 SGHDT, CDR2 YYEEEE. The CDR3 length is 14 residues. The CDR3 loop reads CASSLGTPTDTQYF. CDR3 nucleotide sequence: TGTGCCAGCAGCTTGGGGACGCCAACGGATACGCAGTATTTT.

This clone was detected a few times. This chain uses TRBV5-1 with TRBJ1-1, with D unclear. V gave up 0 bases and J gave up 4 bases, with 10 bases separating them. CDR1 is SGHRS and CDR2 is YFSETQ in the germline V gene. The CDR3 contains 14 residues. The CDR3: CASSLDLAFTEAFF. In DNA form, the CDR3 reads TGCGCCAGCAGCTTGGATCTGGCCTTCACTGAAGCTTTCTTT.

The chain uses TRBV28 and TRBJ2-5; 9 nucleotides align to TRBD2. Germline V CDR1 and CDR2: MDHEN, SYDVKM. V gave up 2 bases and J gave up 2 bases; unmatched junction bases: 6. CDR3 size: 16 residues. CDR3 coding DNA: TGTGCCAGCAGTTTACTTAGCGGGGGCTATCAAGAGACCCAGTACTTC. Translation gives CASSLLSGGYQETQYF. The variable domain in full, with the rest retrieved from reference TRBV28 and TRBJ2-5, is DVKVTQSSRYLVKRTGEKVFLECVQDMDHENMFWYRQDPGLGLRLIYFSYDVKMKEKGDIPEGYSVSREKKERFSLILESASTNQTSMYLCASSLLSGGYQETQYFGPGTRLLVL.

V is TRBV7-8 and J is TRBJ2-7; TRBD2 agrees at 8 bases. This CDR3 region has 15 residues. Germline CDR1 and CDR2: SGHVS and FQNEAQ. The J segment lost 1 base and the V segment lost 8 bases, leaving 10 bases of the junction unmatched. The CDR3 sequence is CASALIGTRSYEQYF. The CDR3 nucleotides read TGTGCCAGCGCCTTGATTGGGACTAGATCCTACGAGCAGTACTTC. Looking up the rest from reference TRBV7-8 and TRBJ2-7 gives the full variable domain: GAGVSQSPRYKVAKRGQDVALRCDPISGHVSLFWYQQALGQGPEFLTYFQNEAQLDKSGLPSDRFFAERPEGSVSTLKIQRTQQEDSAVYLCASALIGTRSYEQYFGPGTRLTVT.

The V gene is TRBV5-4, the J gene TRBJ2-1; 8 nucleotides agree with TRBD2. This CDR3 region has 14 residues. CDR1 SGHNT and CDR2 YYREEE come from the germline V gene (reference sequence). V was clipped by 0 bases and J by 6 bases; unmatched bases: 2. The CDR3 loop reads CASSLVGTSNEQFF. DNA of the CDR3: TGTGCCAGCAGCTTGGTCGGGACTAGCAATGAGCAGTTCTTC.

In this sample, this clone turned up once. The V and J genes are TRBV6-5 and TRBJ2-3; D may be TRBD2 (6 bases). CDR3 size: 15 residues. V gave up 4 bases and J gave up 1 base, with 12 bases separating them. Germline V CDR1 and CDR2: MNHEY, SVGAGI. For the CDR3, the DNA is TGTGCCAGCAGTTCCCCGGGACTTGGCACAGATACGCAGTATTTT. It encodes CASSSPGLGTDTQYF.

This clone was counted only a few times. The rearrangement uses TRBV6-6 and TRBJ1-1; 7 nucleotides line up with TRBD1. CDR3 length equals 13 residues. Germline trimming cut 10 bases from V and 5 bases from J; bases unmatched to any gene: 10. Germline CDR1 reads MNHNY; CDR2 reads SVGAGI (reference sequence). CDR3 in amino acids: CATRLDRVTEAFF. The CDR3 nucleotides read TGTGCCACACGTCTTGACAGGGTGACTGAAGCTTTCTTT.

The chain uses TRBV6-1 and TRBJ2-3; 7 nucleotides match TRBD1. J lost 2 bases, V lost 3 bases, and 8 bases had no gene match. This CDR3 comprises 16 residues. Germline V gives CDR1 MNHNS, CDR2 SASEGT. The CDR3 DNA follows: TGTGCCAGCAGTGAGTTCTATGGGACAGACACAGATACGCAGTATTTT. Translated: CASSEFYGTDTDTQYF.